This T cell receptor beta chain was captured by sequencing in a study of T cell repertoires in cytomegalovirus infection. One entry per CDR3 protein, called by TCRdb with MiXCR from the reads. The sample lists about a million distinct CDR3 sequences, approximately 32% seen once, with about an eighth in the top ten. On this clonotype: Its antigen is currently unknown.

Sequencing was performed on cultured CD8+ T cells from PBMCs, taken from culture after CMV antigen stimulation. The sequence derives from a human donor in good health (CMV status not recorded). Some clones in this sample may be carry-over from other donors' samples.

The CDR3: CATSGRDDNTGELFF. The CDR3, as DNA: TGTGCCACCAGTGGCAGGGACGACAACACCGGGGAGCTGTTTTTT. This chain connects TRBV24-1 to TRBJ2-2, with D perhaps given as TRBD1 or TRBD2 (5 bases each). V lost 5 bases and J 2 bases, leaving 11 bases between the germline ends. The CDR3 is 15 residues long. CDR1 KGHDR and CDR2 SFDVKD come from the germline V gene.